This T cell receptor (beta chain) came from a study of T-cell memory formation after mild COVID-19. TCRdb redid the calling of the 5' RACE reads with MiXCR, one entry per CDR3 protein. The profile shows 300,000 to 400,000 distinct CDR3 sequences, 25% to 30% of them singletons. This CDR3 is 14 amino acids long. The V end lost 5 bases, the J end lost 1 base, and 11 bases lay between the germline ends. Germline V gene sequence: CDR1 SGHVS, CDR2 FNYEAQ. This chain connects TRBV7-6 to TRBJ1-1, with unresolved D. The TCR was taken from an adult woman who had mild COVID-19 (a few samples of this study predate the infection). Cell type and time point are not known. Specimen: PBMCs or a T cell subset sorted from them (not recorded which). CDR3 sequence (DNA): TGTGCCAGCAGCCAAAACCCGGGGAACACTGAAGCTTTCTTT. It encodes CASSQNPGNTEAFF.